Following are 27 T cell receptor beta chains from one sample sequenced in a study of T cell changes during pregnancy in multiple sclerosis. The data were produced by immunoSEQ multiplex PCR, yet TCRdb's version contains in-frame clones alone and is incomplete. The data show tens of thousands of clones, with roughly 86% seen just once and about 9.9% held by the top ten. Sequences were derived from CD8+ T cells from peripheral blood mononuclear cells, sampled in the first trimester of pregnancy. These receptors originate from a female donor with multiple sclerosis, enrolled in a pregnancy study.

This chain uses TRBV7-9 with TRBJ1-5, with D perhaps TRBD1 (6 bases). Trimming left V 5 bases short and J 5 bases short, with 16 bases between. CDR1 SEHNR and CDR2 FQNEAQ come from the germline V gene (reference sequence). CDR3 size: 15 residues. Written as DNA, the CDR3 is TGTGCCAGCAGCCCGGAGGGGGGAGGGCATCAGCCCCAGCATTTT. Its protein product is CASSPEGGGHQPQHF.

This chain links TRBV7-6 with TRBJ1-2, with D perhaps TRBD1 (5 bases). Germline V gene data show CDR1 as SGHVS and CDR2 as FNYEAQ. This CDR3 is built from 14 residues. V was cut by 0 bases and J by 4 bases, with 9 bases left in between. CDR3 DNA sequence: TGTGCCAGCAGCTTAGCGCAGGGAACCTATGGCTACACCTTC. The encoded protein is CASSLAQGTYGYTF.

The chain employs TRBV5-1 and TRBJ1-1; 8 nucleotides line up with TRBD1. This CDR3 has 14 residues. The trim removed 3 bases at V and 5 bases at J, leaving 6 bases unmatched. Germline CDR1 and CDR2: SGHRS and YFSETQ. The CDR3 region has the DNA TGCGCCAGCAGCTGGACAGGGAGTAGTACTGAAGCTTTCTTT. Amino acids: CASSWTGSSTEAFF.

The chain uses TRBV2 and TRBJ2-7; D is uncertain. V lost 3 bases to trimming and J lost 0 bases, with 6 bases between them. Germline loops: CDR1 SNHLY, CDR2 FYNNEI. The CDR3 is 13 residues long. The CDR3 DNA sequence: TGTGCCAGCAGTGACAGGTACTCCTACGAGCAGTACTTC. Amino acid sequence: CASSDRYSYEQYF.

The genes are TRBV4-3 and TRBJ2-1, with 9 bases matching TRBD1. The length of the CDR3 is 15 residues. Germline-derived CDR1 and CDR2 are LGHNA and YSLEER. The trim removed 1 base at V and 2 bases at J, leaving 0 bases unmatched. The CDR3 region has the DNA TGCGCCAGCAGCCAAGGACAGGGGGCCTACAATGAGCAGTTCTTC. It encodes CASSQGQGAYNEQFF.

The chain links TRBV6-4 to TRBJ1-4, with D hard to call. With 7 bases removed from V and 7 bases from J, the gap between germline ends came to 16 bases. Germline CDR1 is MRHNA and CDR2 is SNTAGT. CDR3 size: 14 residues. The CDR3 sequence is CASNEDMLIEKLFF. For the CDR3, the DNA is TGTGCCAGCAACGAAGACATGTTAATTGAAAAACTGTTTTTT.

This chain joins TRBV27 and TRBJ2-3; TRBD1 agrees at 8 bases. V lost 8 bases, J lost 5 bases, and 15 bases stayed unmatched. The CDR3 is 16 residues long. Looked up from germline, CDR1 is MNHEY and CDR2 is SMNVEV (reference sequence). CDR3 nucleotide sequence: TGTGCCAGCGGGGAAAGGGACAGGAGGGGACAAGATACGCAGTATTTT. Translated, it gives CASGERDRRGQDTQYF.

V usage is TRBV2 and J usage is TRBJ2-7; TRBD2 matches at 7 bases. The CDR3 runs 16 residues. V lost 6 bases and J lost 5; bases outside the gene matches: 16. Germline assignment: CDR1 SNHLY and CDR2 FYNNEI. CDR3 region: CASRAKGGGTDHEQYF. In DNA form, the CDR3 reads TGTGCCAGCAGAGCAAAAGGCGGGGGAACGGATCACGAGCAGTACTTC.

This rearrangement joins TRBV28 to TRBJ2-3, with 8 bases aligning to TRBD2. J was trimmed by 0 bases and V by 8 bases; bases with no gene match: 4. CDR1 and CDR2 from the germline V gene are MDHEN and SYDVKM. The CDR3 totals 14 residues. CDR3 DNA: TGTGCCAGCGGACTAGCAGTAAGCACAGATACGCAGTATTTT. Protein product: CASGLAVSTDTQYF.

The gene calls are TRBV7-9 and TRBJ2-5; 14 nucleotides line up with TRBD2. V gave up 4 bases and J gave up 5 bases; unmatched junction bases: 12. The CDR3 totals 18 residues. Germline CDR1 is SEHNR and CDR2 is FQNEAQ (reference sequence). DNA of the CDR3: TGTGCCAGCAGCTCCTGGGGACTAGCGGGAGTTGTGACGGAGACCCAGTACTTC. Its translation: CASSSWGLAGVVTETQYF.

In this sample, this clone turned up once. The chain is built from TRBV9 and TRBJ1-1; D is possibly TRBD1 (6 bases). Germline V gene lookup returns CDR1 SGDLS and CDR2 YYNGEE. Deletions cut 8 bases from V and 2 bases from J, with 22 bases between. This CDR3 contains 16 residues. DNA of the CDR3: TGTGCCAGTAGCCCTGGGACAAGGGGCTTAAACACTGAAGCTTTCTTT. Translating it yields CASSPGTRGLNTEAFF.

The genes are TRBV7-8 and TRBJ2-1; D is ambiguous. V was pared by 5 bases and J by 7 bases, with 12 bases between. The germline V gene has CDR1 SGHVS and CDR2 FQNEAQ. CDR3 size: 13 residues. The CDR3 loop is CASSPRPWNEQFF. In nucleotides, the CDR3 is TGTGCCAGCAGCCCCAGGCCGTGGAATGAGCAGTTCTTC.

CDR3 region: CASSSRLAGVNTDTQYF. For the CDR3, the DNA is TGTGCCAGCAGCTCTCGACTAGCGGGGGTGAACACAGATACGCAGTATTTT. This rearrangement joins TRBV7-9 to TRBJ2-3, with TRBD2 matching over 12 bases. In germline, CDR1 is SEHNR, CDR2 FQNEAQ (reference sequence). V shed 4 bases and J 2 bases; nucleotides not matched to a gene: 7. The CDR3 runs 17 residues.

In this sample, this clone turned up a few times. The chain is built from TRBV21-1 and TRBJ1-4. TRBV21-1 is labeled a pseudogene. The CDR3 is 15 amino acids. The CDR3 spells CASRPAVATNEKLFF. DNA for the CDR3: TGTGCCAGCAGACCCGCGGTGGCGACTAATGAAAAACTGTTTTTT.

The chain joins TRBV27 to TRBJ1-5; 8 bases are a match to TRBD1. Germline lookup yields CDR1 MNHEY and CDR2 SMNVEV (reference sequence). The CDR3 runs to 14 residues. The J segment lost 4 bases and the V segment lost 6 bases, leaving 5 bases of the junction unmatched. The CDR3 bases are TGTGCCAGCAGGACAGGGGAGGAGAATCAGCCCCAGCATTTT. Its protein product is CASRTGEENQPQHF.

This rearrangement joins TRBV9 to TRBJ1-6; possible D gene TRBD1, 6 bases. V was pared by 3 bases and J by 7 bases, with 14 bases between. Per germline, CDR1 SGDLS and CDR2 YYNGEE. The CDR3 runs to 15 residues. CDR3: CASSGGGTPNSPLHF. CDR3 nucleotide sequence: TGTGCCAGCAGCGGGGGGGGGACACCGAATTCACCCCTCCACTTT.

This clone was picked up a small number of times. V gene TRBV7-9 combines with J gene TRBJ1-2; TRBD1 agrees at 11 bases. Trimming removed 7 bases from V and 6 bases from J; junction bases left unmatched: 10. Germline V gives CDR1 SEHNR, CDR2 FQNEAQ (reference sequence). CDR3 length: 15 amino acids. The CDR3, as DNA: TGTGCCAGCACCCCGAGCTGGGACAGGGGGGATGGCTACACCTTC. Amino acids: CASTPSWDRGDGYTF.

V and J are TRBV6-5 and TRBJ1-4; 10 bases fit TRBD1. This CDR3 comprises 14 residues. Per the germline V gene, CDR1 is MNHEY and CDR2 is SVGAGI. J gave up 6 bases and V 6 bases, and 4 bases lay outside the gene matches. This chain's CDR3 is CASRGTGEDEKLFF. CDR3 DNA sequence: TGTGCCAGCAGGGGGACAGGGGAGGATGAAAAACTGTTTTTT.

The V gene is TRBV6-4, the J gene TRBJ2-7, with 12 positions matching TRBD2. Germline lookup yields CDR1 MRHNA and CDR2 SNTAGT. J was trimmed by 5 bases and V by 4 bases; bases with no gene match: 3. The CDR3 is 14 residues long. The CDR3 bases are TGTGCCAGCAGTGCGGGACTAGCGGGTAACGAGCAGTACTTC. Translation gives CASSAGLAGNEQYF.

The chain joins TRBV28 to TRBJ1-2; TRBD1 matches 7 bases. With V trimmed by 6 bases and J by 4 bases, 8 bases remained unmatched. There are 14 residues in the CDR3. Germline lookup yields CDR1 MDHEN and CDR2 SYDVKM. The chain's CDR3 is CASRVTGILYGYTF. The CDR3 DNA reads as TGTGCCAGCAGGGTGACAGGGATTCTCTATGGCTACACCTTC.

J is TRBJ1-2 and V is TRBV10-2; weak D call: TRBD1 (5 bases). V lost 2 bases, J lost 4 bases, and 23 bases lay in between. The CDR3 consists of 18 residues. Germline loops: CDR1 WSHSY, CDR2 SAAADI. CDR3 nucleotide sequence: TGCGCCAGCAGTGAGCCCCGACAGCATAGCACTCTTAGCTATGGCTACACCTTC. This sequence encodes CASSEPRQHSTLSYGYTF.

The CDR3 DNA reads TGTGCCAGCAGTTTGCTTGGCGGCTCCGGGAAAGAGGGTGAGCAGTTCTTC. This translates into CASSLLGGSGKEGEQFF. This chain uses TRBV27 with TRBJ2-1; maybe TRBD2 (5 bases). CDR3 length: 17 amino acids. The germline CDR1 and CDR2 sequences are MNHEY and SMNVEV (reference sequence). The ends were cut back, 3 bases at V and 9 bases at J, with 24 bases in the middle.

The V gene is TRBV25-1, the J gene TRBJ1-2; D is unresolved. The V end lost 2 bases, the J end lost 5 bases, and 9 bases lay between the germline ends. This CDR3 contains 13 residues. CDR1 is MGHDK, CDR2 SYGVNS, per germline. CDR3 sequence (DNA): TGTGCCAGCAGTGAAAGTGTGAGATATGGCTACACCTTC. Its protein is CASSESVRYGYTF.

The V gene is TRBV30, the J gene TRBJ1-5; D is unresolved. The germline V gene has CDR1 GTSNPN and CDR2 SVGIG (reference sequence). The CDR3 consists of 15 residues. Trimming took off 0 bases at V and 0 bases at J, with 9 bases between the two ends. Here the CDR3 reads CAWSVAASSNQPQHF. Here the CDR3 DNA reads TGTGCCTGGAGTGTAGCGGCATCTAGCAATCAGCCCCAGCATTTT.

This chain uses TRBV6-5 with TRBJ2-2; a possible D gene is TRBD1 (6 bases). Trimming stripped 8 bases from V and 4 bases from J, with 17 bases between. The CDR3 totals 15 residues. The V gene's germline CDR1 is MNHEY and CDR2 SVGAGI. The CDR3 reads CASSFSGAGTGELFF. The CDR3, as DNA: TGTGCCAGCTCATTCTCAGGGGCCGGCACCGGGGAGCTGTTTTTT.

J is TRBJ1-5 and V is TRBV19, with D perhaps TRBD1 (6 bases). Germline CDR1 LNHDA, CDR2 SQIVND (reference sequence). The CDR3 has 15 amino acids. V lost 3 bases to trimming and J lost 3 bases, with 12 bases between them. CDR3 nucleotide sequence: TGTGCCAGTAGTATGCAGGCAGGGGACAATCAGCCCCAGCATTTT. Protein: CASSMQAGDNQPQHF.

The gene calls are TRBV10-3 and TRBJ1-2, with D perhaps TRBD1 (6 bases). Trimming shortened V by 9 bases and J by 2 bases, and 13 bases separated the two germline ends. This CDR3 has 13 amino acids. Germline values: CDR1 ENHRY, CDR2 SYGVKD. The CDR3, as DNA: TGTGCCATAGGACAGAATATGAACTATGGCTACACCTTC. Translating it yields CAIGQNMNYGYTF.